This TCR beta chain was profiled in a study of blood T cells in healthy people across ages. General study findings and limits: Diversity estimated from one million T cells was considered an underestimate.

At least 7 million PBMCs were isolated per sample. With respect to this clonotype: Its antigen remains unidentified.

Trimming removed 6 bases at V and 3 bases at J, with 15 bases between. This CDR3 comprises 13 residues. In germline, CDR1 is DFQATT, CDR2 SNEGSKA (reference sequence). Combining a sample-barcoded 5' primer with a J-beta primer mix, a second PCR ran for about 7 to 11 cycles. Tags on each cDNA molecule came from a template-switch adaptor with 12 random nucleotides. TCRdb used MiXCR to reprocess the 5' RACE reads, holding one entry per CDR3 protein. The sample lists roughly 930,000 distinct CDR3 sequences, around 48% occurring once. The TCR comes from a man under 40 in good health. Source material: blood. The V and J genes are TRBV20-1 and TRBJ2-7; D gene ambiguous. The CDR3 loop reads CSAATRHGYEQYF. Written as DNA, the CDR3 is TGCAGTGCCGCGACCAGGCACGGCTACGAGCAGTACTTC.